This note documents a single T cell receptor beta chain sequence. Assay used: immunoSEQ multiplex PCR; TCRdb lists only in-frame clones, some missing. The table has 50,000 to 70,000 clones, approximately 92% seen once. This entry belongs to a study of OX40 agonist ivuxolimab in advanced cancers. Sequences were derived from CD4+ or CD8+ T cells sorted from blood, sampled in a trial of the OX40 agonist ivuxolimab. The sequence was collected from an adult with an advanced solid tumor such as melanoma, head and neck, liver or kidney cancer.

CDR3 in DNA: TGTGCCAGCAGCTTTTTAGCGGGCAATGAGCAGTTCTTC. It translates to CASSFLAGNEQFF. V and J are TRBV7-9 and TRBJ2-1; 7 bases line up with TRBD2. The CDR3 sequence is 13 residues long. Per the germline V gene, CDR1 is SEHNR and CDR2 is FQNEAQ (reference sequence). After removal of 3 bases from V and 6 bases from J, the junction contained 2 bases not matched to a gene.